What follows is one T cell receptor beta chain and its context. What it recognizes is unknown. This entry comes from a study of beta chain features in type 1 diabetes. About the research overall: Age, gender, cell numbers and subset yield matched between patients and controls.

Germline V gives CDR1 SGHAT, CDR2 FQNNGV. V was pared by 6 bases and J by 1 base, with 15 bases between. This CDR3 contains 15 residues. General study points: When Type 1 diabetes patients were examined, their TCRB CDR3s proved moderately but significantly shorter in all four CD4+ subsets. Compared with healthy donors, patients appeared to share more similar naive, central memory and regulatory TCRB repertoires.

The whole isolated RNA underwent reverse transcription, so sequencing captured expressed TCRB transcripts. Profiled with immunoSEQ multiplex PCR; TCRdb holds only in-frame clones, not every one. The table lists about 340,000 clones, about 14% of them singletons, with 0.015% in the top ten. The receptor's source is a woman aged 18 to 35 with type 1 diabetes. V and J are TRBV11-2 and TRBJ1-1; D might be TRBD1 (6 bases). The sequenced material came from naive CD4+ T cells from blood. The chain's CDR3 is CASRPAGTPNTEAFF. In nucleotides, the CDR3 is TGTGCCAGCAGACCTGCCGGGACACCGAACACTGAAGCTTTCTTT.